This record concerns one T cell receptor (beta chain) sequence. No antigen is known for it. The protocol was immunoSEQ multiplex PCR, while the TCRdb copy is restricted to in-frame clones and leaves out a portion. The data contain around 1,000,000 clones, around three quarters of them singletons. V gave up 7 bases and J gave up 2 bases; unmatched junction bases: 8. The CDR3 is 14 residues long. From germline, CDR1 is LNHDA and CDR2 SQIVND (reference sequence). This record comes from a study of shared clonotypes between healthy human individuals. Study-wide context: Each donor had three CD4 naive, three CD4 memory, two CD8 naive and one CD8 memory plate.

Naive CD45RA+ and memory CD45RA-negative subsets were split from CD4+ cells. Broader study findings: Some naive CD4 clonotypes, about 5.5%, turned up in common across several donors.

Source material: memory CD4+ T cells from PBMCs. Subset here: CD45RA-negative fraction. The source of this sequence is a man aged 18 to 29 in good health. Some clones in this sample may be carry-over from other donors' samples. The chain couples TRBV19 to TRBJ2-7, with TRBD1 matching 7 bases. The CDR3 nucleotides are TGTGCCAGTACAAGAGCCCAGGGGGCCTACGAGCAGTACTTC. Its protein is CASTRAQGAYEQYF.